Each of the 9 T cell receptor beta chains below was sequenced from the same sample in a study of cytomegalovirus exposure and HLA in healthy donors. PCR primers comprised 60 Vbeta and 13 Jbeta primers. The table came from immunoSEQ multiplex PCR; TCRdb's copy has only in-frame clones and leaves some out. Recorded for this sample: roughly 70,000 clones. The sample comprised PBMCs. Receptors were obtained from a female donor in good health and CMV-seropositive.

The CDR3 bases are TGCGCCGGGGTGGGACAGGGACGAGATACGCAGTATTTT. It translates to CAGVGQGRDTQYF. V and J are TRBV5-1 and TRBJ2-3; 9 nucleotides line up with TRBD1. The CDR3 runs to 13 residues. After removal of 10 bases from V and 5 bases from J, the junction contained 8 bases not matched to a gene. CDR1 and CDR2 from the germline V gene are SGHRS and YFSETQ.

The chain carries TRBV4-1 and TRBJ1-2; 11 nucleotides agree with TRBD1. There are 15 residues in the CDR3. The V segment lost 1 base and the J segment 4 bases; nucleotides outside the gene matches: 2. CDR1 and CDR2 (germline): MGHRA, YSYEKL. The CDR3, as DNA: TGCGCCAGCAGCCAAGTTGGGACAGGGGGCTATGGCTACACCTTC. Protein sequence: CASSQVGTGGYGYTF.

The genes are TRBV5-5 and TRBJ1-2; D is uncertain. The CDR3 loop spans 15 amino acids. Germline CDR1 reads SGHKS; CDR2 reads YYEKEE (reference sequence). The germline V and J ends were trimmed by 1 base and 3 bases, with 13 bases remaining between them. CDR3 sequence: CASSLNRGRDYGYTF. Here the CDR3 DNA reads TGTGCCAGCAGCTTGAACCGGGGTAGGGACTATGGCTACACCTTC.

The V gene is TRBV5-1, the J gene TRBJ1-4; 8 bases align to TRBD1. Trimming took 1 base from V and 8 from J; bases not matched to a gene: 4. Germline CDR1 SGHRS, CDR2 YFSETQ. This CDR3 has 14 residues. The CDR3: CASSLQGAGEKLFF. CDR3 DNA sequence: TGCGCCAGCAGCTTGCAGGGGGCAGGAGAAAAACTGTTTTTT. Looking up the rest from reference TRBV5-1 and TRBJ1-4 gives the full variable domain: KAGVTQTPRYLIKTRGQQVTLSCSPISGHRSVSWYQQTPGQGLQFLFEYFSETQRNKGNFPGRFSGRQFSNSRSEMNVSTLELGDSALYLCASSLQGAGEKLFFGSGTQLSVL.

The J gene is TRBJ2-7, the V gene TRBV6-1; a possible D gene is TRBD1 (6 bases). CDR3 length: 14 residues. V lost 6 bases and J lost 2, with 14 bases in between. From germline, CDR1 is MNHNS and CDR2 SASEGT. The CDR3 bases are TGTGCCAGCAGACCAGACAGGTCTCCCTACGAGCAGTACTTC. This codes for CASRPDRSPYEQYF.

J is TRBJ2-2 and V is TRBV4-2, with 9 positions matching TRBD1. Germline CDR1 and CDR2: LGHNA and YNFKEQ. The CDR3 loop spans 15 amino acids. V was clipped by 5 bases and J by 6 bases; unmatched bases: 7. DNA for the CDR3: TGTGCCAGCAGCTTTCGGGACAGGGAGGCCGGGGAGCTGTTTTTT. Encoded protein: CASSFRDREAGELFF.

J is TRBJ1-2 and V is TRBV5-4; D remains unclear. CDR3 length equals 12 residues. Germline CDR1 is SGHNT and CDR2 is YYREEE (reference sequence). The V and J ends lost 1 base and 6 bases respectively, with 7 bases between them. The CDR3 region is CASSLSPDGYTF. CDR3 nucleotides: TGTGCCAGCAGCTTGAGCCCCGATGGCTACACCTTC.

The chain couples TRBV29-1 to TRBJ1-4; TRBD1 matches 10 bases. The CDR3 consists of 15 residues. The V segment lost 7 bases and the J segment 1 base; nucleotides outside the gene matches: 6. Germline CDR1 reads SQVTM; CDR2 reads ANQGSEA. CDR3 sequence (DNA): TGCAGCGCGGGACAGGGGCCGGGAACTAATGAAAAACTGTTTTTT. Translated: CSAGQGPGTNEKLFF.

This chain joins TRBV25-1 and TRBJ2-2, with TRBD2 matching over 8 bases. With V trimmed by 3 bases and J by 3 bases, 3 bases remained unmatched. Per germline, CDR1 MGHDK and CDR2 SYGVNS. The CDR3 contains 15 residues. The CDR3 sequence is CASSDAGGYTGELFF. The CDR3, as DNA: TGTGCCAGCAGTGATGCGGGGGGTTACACCGGGGAGCTGTTTTTT.